Each of the 18 T cell receptor beta chains below was sequenced from the same sample in a study of T cells expressing NK-cell markers. One entry per CDR3 protein, without DNA, is what TCRdb gives after re-calling the 5' RACE reads. This sample's clone table lists hundreds of thousands of distinct CDR3 sequences. Sequenced sample: blood T cells: a sorted CD56 or NKG2C T cell subset, CD4+ or CD8+ T cells, or bulk PBMC T cells (not recorded which). The receptors were gathered from a man aged 18 to 30 in good health.

This CDR3 is CASSFHGGEREKLFF. The chain combines TRBV12-3 or TRBV12-4 with TRBJ1-4. This CDR3 comprises 15 residues.

The chain couples TRBV12-3 or TRBV12-4 to TRBJ2-3. CDR3 length: 19 amino acids. CDR3 sequence: CASSFVHGGSLTSTDTQYF.

CDR3 amino acids: CASSYPTGRVTDEQFF. The chain uses TRBV28 and TRBJ2-1; the D gene TCRdb calls, TRBD1, cannot be checked with no DNA. The CDR3 spans 16 residues. From germline, CDR1 is MDHEN and CDR2 SYDVKM.

This rearrangement joins TRBV12-5 to TRBJ2-3; TCRdb gives TRBD2 as the D gene, but with no DNA this cannot be confirmed. CDR3 length: 14 amino acids. Germline V gene lookup returns CDR1 LGHNT and CDR2 FRNRAP. CDR3 protein: CASQSGSSTDTQYF.

V and J are TRBV6-2 or TRBV6-3 and TRBJ2-7; TCRdb's D call of TRBD2 is untestable without DNA. The CDR3 covers 16 residues. Per germline, CDR1 MNHEY and CDR2 SVGEGT. Here the CDR3 reads CASSREAGAFSYEQYF.

CDR3 protein: CASSPRAAGANVLTF. The gene calls are TRBV3-1 and TRBJ2-6. The CDR3 has 15 amino acids. Germline V gives CDR1 LGHDT, CDR2 YNNKEL (reference sequence).

The genes are TRBV6-1 and TRBJ2-1; TCRdb lists TRBD1, though no DNA is available to test this call. The CDR3 consists of 16 residues. Germline V gene lookup returns CDR1 MNHNS and CDR2 SASEGT. The CDR3 region is CASSNGQGNVYNEQFF.

This chain uses TRBV20-1 with TRBJ2-3; TCRdb's D call, TRBD1, is unchecked because there is no DNA. The CDR3 loop spans 14 amino acids. CDR1 is DFQATT and CDR2 is SNEGSKA in the germline V gene (reference sequence). This CDR3 reads CSARVPGSTDTQYF.

The chain joins TRBV15 to TRBJ1-1. Germline V gene sequence: CDR1 LNHNV, CDR2 YYDKDF (reference sequence). The CDR3 runs 16 residues. The CDR3 reads CATSLERAHPNTEAFF. Complete variable domain (other parts from reference TRBV15 and TRBJ1-1): DAMVIQNPRYQVTQFGKPVTLSCSQTLNHNVMYWYQQKSSQAPKLLFHYYDKDFNNEADTPDNFQSRRPNTSFCFLDIRSPGLGDTAMYLCATSLERAHPNTEAFFGQGTRLTVV.

J is TRBJ1-2 and V is TRBV7-2. This CDR3 has 13 amino acids. The germline CDR1 and CDR2 sequences are SGHTA and FQGNSA. CDR3 protein: CASSPTTAYGYTF.

The V gene is TRBV5-1, the J gene TRBJ2-1; as DNA is missing, the TRBD2 call by TCRdb cannot be tested. The CDR3 has 16 amino acids. Germline-derived CDR1 and CDR2 are SGHRS and YFSETQ. The CDR3: CASSFGAGDVHNEQFF. The entire variable domain, with the rest obtained from reference TRBV5-1 and TRBJ2-1, is as follows: KAGVTQTPRYLIKTRGQQVTLSCSPISGHRSVSWYQQTPGQGLQFLFEYFSETQRNKGNFPGRFSGRQFSNSRSEMNVSTLELGDSALYLCASSFGAGDVHNEQFFGPGTRLTVL.

The chain uses TRBV7-9 and TRBJ2-2; the D gene TCRdb calls, TRBD1, cannot be checked with no DNA. Germline lookup yields CDR1 SEHNR and CDR2 FQNEAQ (reference sequence). This CDR3 spans 15 amino acids. The CDR3 loop reads CASSWDNANTGELFF.

This chain uses TRBV28 with TRBJ2-2. Germline V gives CDR1 MDHEN, CDR2 SYDVKM. The CDR3 covers 16 residues. CDR3: CASRRQGSANTGELFF.

The rearrangement joins TRBV5-1 to TRBJ2-1; without DNA, the TCRdb call of TRBD2 cannot be checked. There are 15 residues in the CDR3. The germline V gene encodes CDR1 SGHRS and CDR2 YFSETQ. The CDR3 is CASRPDSGRAYEQFF.

The chain combines TRBV14 with TRBJ1-1. The CDR3 covers 12 residues. From germline, CDR1 is SGHDN and CDR2 FVKESK. The CDR3: CASSLGRQEAFF.

This chain uses TRBV6-2 or TRBV6-3 with TRBJ2-2; TCRdb calls TRBD1, which cannot be checked without DNA. This CDR3 has 18 residues. Germline assignment: CDR1 MNHEY and CDR2 SVGEGT. Here the CDR3 reads CASSYAGTSKVNLGELFF.

V and J are TRBV2 and TRBJ1-2; TCRdb calls TRBD1, which cannot be checked without DNA. Germline V gene data show CDR1 as SNHLY and CDR2 as FYNNEI. This CDR3 is built from 15 residues. CDR3 sequence reads: CASSEGGRGLYGYTF.

The J gene is TRBJ2-7, the V gene TRBV3-1; no DNA is available, so the TRBD2 call from TCRdb remains unchecked. The V gene's germline CDR1 is LGHDT and CDR2 YNNKEL (reference sequence). The CDR3 length is 16 residues. CDR3 amino acids: CASSQDTARGQYEQYF.